A single sample is the source of the 21 T cell receptor beta chains below, sequenced in a study of spatial heterogeneity in lung cancer. General study results and limits: Mutation counts in tumors were tracked by counts of expanded intratumoral alpha and beta TCRs.

TCRdb reprocessed the 5' RACE reads with MiXCR, giving one entry per CDR3 protein. The table lists fewer than 20,000 distinct CDR3 sequences, approximately 5.6% of them singletons. No antigen is known for these receptors. Time point noted: sample taken at primary tumor resection. This specimen consisted of lung tumor tissue, obtained at surgery. The origin of the receptors is a female donor with early-stage non-small cell lung cancer.

With respect to this clonotype: This beta chain appears as a stray read in a library generated for alpha chains; its size is not informative. V and J are TRBV7-3 and TRBJ2-3, with D possibly TRBD2 on 6 matching bases. Germline V lookup: CDR1 SGHTA, CDR2 FQGTGA. The V gene lost 2 bases and the J gene lost 0 bases, with 9 bases spanning the gap. This CDR3 is built from 15 residues. This CDR3 reads CASSLLAASTDTQYF. The CDR3 nucleotides read TGTGCCAGCAGCTTATTAGCGGCAAGCACAGATACGCAGTATTTT.

This clonotype was counted ten times or more. This beta chain is a stray read from a library made for alpha chains; its abundance is not meaningful. The chain is built from TRBV7-9 and TRBJ2-7; D not certain. CDR3 length equals 13 residues. CDR1 is SEHNR, CDR2 FQNEAQ, per germline (reference sequence). V was pared by 6 bases and J by 0 bases, with 9 bases between. CDR3 bases: TGTGCCAGCAGTCAGCCGGTCTCCTACGAGCAGTACTTC. It encodes CASSQPVSYEQYF.

This clonotype came up many times. Little can be read into the size of this beta chain, an off-target read in a library designed for alpha chains. V and J are TRBV29-1 and TRBJ1-1, with D maybe TRBD1 (5 bases). The germline gives CDR1 SQVTM, CDR2 ANQGSEA. Between the trimmed V and J ends, which lost 4 bases and 1 base, there was a span of 10 bases. The CDR3 has 13 amino acids. The CDR3: CSVGGHTNTEAFF. CDR3 bases: TGCAGCGTTGGTGGACACACGAACACTGAAGCTTTCTTT.

On this clonotype: This beta chain came through as a stray read in a library set up for alpha chains, and its size says little. Here the CDR3 reads CASSQPPRNEQFF. In nucleotides, the CDR3 is TGTGCCAGCAGTCAACCCCCACGCAATGAGCAGTTCTTC. V is TRBV6-5 and J is TRBJ2-1; the D is unclear. V lost 5 bases to trimming and J lost 6 bases, with 11 bases between them. This CDR3 comprises 13 residues. CDR1 is MNHEY, CDR2 SVGAGI, per germline.

This clonotype was recorded many times. Within a library made for alpha chains, this beta chain is off target, and its count is uninformative. The chain uses TRBV11-2 and TRBJ2-7, with TRBD2 matching 10 bases. The V and J ends lost 3 bases and 4 bases, in that order; junction bases with no gene match: 12. The CDR3 consists of 17 residues. The germline CDR1 and CDR2 sequences are SGHAT and FQNNGV. The CDR3 protein is CASSLRDSGTSVYEQYF. CDR3 bases: TGTGCCAGCAGCTTGAGGGACTCCGGGACTAGCGTGTACGAGCAGTACTTC. Based on the CDR3 plus reference TRBV11-2 and TRBJ2-7, the full variable domain is EAGVAQSPRYKIIEKRQSVAFWCNPISGHATLYWYQQILGQGPKLLIQFQNNGVVDDSQLPKDRFSAERLKGVDSTLKIQPAKLEDSAVYLCASSLRDSGTSVYEQYFGPGTRLTVT.

Judged by abundance, this clonotype is medium-sized. For a library built for alpha chains, this beta chain is a stray read; little rests on its size. The chain uses TRBV9 and TRBJ2-3; D is unresolved. The germline CDR1 and CDR2 sequences are SGDLS and YYNGEE. The CDR3 length is 13 residues. The V end was cut by 3 bases, the J end by 2 bases, with 7 bases between. CDR3 coding DNA: TGTGCCAGCAGCGGATTCTCCACAGATACGCAGTATTTT. Protein: CASSGFSTDTQYF.

This clonotype has at least ten counts. In a library made to pick up alpha chains, this beta chain is a stray read with a size that means little. J is TRBJ2-2 and V is TRBV6-5; tentative D call: TRBD1 (6 bases). V gave up 0 bases and J gave up 3 bases, with 14 bases separating them. The germline CDR1 and CDR2 sequences are MNHEY and SVGAGI. The CDR3 sequence is 17 residues long. DNA of the CDR3: TGTGCCAGCAGTTACTCGGACTCAGGGGTCTACACCGGGGAGCTGTTTTTT. Its translation: CASSYSDSGVYTGELFF.

This clonotype came up many times. This beta chain came through as a stray read in a library set up for alpha chains, and its size says little. The J gene is TRBJ2-4, the V gene TRBV29-1, with 9 bases fitting TRBD1. The CDR3 length is 15 residues. Germline lookup yields CDR1 SQVTM and CDR2 ANQGSEA. The ends lost 4 bases at V and 4 bases at J; junction bases unmatched: 8. Here the CDR3 DNA reads TGCAGCGTTGGCCCGGGACAGGGAATGAAAAACATTCAGTACTTC. Residues: CSVGPGQGMKNIQYF.

The table lists this clonotype with many counts. This beta chain represents an off-target read in a library built for alpha chains; its size is of limited meaning. V usage is TRBV30 and J usage is TRBJ2-5; D remains ambiguous. The CDR3 is made up of 12 amino acids. Deletions cut 4 bases from V and 5 bases from J, with 11 bases between. In germline, CDR1 is GTSNPN, CDR2 SVGIG (reference sequence). The CDR3 loop reads CAWKRMGETQYF. In DNA, the CDR3 is TGTGCCTGGAAAAGGATGGGGGAGACCCAGTACTTC.

This clonotype has ten or more counts. A library made for alpha chains picked up this beta chain off target, so its size means little. The chain links TRBV7-9 to TRBJ2-7; D is undetermined. This CDR3 contains 13 residues. Trimming took 4 bases from V and 0 from J, leaving 7 bases between them. The germline V gene encodes CDR1 SEHNR and CDR2 FQNEAQ (reference sequence). CDR3 DNA: TGTGCCAGCAGCTCGACTCACTCCTACGAGCAGTACTTC. It translates to CASSSTHSYEQYF.

Ten or more counts support this clonotype. With the library built for alpha chains, this beta chain is off target and its frequency is not meaningful. The chain links TRBV3-1 to TRBJ2-3; no clear D gene. Trimming left V 3 bases short and J 4 bases short, with 8 bases between. CDR1 and CDR2 (germline): LGHDT, YNNKEL (reference sequence). The CDR3 covers 13 residues. CDR3 region: CASSHAGADTQYF. Written as DNA, the CDR3 is TGTGCCAGCAGCCATGCAGGAGCAGATACGCAGTATTTT.

This clonotype was detected ten times or more. For a library built for alpha chains, this beta chain is a stray read; little rests on its size. The V and J genes are TRBV28 and TRBJ2-7; D unclear. Germline V gene lookup returns CDR1 MDHEN and CDR2 SYDVKM. This CDR3 spans 12 amino acids. V gave up 2 bases and J gave up 6 bases, with 8 bases separating them. CDR3 nucleotide sequence: TGTGCCAGCAGTTTAGCGGTCTCCGAGCAGTACTTC. It yields the protein CASSLAVSEQYF. Full variable domain (missing parts from reference TRBV28 and TRBJ2-7): DVKVTQSSRYLVKRTGEKVFLECVQDMDHENMFWYRQDPGLGLRLIYFSYDVKMKEKGDIPEGYSVSREKKERFSLILESASTNQTSMYLCASSLAVSEQYFGPGTRLTVT.

Comments on this clonotype: As an off-target read in a library built for alpha chains, this beta chain has a frequency of little significance. V usage is TRBV20-1 and J usage is TRBJ2-1; 7 nucleotides line up with TRBD2. The CDR3 totals 14 residues. Germline V CDR1 and CDR2: DFQATT, SNEGSKA (reference sequence). Trimming removed 5 bases from V and 8 bases from J; junction bases left unmatched: 12. In DNA, the CDR3 is TGCAGTGCTGCCGGGAGGCCCCTCTTTGATGAGCAGTTCTTC. Its translation is CSAAGRPLFDEQFF.

This clonotype was detected many times. Within a library made for alpha chains, this beta chain is off target, and its count is uninformative. The chain has TRBV12-3 or TRBV12-4 and TRBJ1-1, with TRBD1 as a possible D gene (6 bases). V lost 6 bases and J lost 0, with 11 bases in between. The CDR3 runs to 14 residues. The CDR3 sequence: CASRRQAMNTEAFF. The CDR3, as DNA: TGTGCCAGCAGACGACAGGCCATGAACACTGAAGCTTTCTTT.

This clonotype was detected ten times or more. This beta chain came through as a stray read in a library set up for alpha chains, and its size says little. V is TRBV28 and J is TRBJ2-1; 7 nucleotides align to TRBD1. CDR1 is MDHEN and CDR2 is SYDVKM in the germline V gene. Trimming at V came to 4 bases and at J to 2 bases, leaving 8 bases not matched to a gene. The CDR3 is 16 amino acids. The CDR3, as DNA: TGTGCCAGCAGTTCCCCTGGCAGGGGGACCTACAATGAGCAGTTCTTC. Amino acids: CASSSPGRGTYNEQFF.

Points on this clonotype: This beta chain is a stray read from a library made for alpha chains; its abundance is not meaningful. The chain carries TRBV7-2 and TRBJ1-4; 10 bases match TRBD1. From germline, CDR1 is SGHTA and CDR2 FQGNSA. Germline trimming cut 1 base from V and 8 bases from J; bases unmatched to any gene: 4. This CDR3 comprises 15 residues. CDR3 coding DNA: TGTGCCAGCAGCTTAGGACAGGGGGCTTTCGAAAAACTGTTTTTT. Its translation is CASSLGQGAFEKLFF.

This clonotype was seen only a few times. This beta chain lies outside the target of a library built for alpha chains; its clone size means little. V gene TRBV29-1 combines with J gene TRBJ2-3, with 7 nucleotides matching TRBD1. CDR3 length equals 13 residues. The ends lost 7 bases at V and 2 bases at J; junction bases unmatched: 6. Germline CDR1 and CDR2: SQVTM and ANQGSEA. The CDR3 DNA sequence: TGCAGCGCCGAAGGGGGCGTCACAGATACGCAGTATTTT. The encoded protein is CSAEGGVTDTQYF.

Remarks on this clonotype: This beta chain is an unintended read in a library built for alpha chains; its size means little. The V call is TRBV12-3 or TRBV12-4, the J call TRBJ2-3; 7 nucleotides align to TRBD2. J was trimmed by 0 bases and V by 6 bases; bases with no gene match: 9. This CDR3 has 16 amino acids. CDR3 nucleotides: TGTGCCAGCAGCCTGAGCGGGACCCTTAGCACAGATACGCAGTATTTT. This codes for CASSLSGTLSTDTQYF.

This clonotype was found many times. This beta chain is off target for a library built for alpha chains, so its abundance means little. The chain recombines TRBV7-2 with TRBJ2-1; 7 nucleotides agree with TRBD2. CDR1 is SGHTA, CDR2 FQGNSA, per germline. With V trimmed by 4 bases and J by 9 bases, 15 bases remained unmatched. The CDR3 totals 16 residues. The DNA for the CDR3 is TGTGCCAGCAGCTCCCGGGGGGTAGCGGGTAAAGTTGAGCAGTTCTTC. Translating it yields CASSSRGVAGKVEQFF.

This clonotype was seen repeatedly, ten times or more. Within a library made for alpha chains, this beta chain is off target, and its count is uninformative. The chain has TRBV7-6 and TRBJ1-3, with TRBD1 matching 8 bases. The CDR3 sequence is 16 residues long. CDR1 and CDR2 from the germline V gene are SGHVS and FNYEAQ. Unmatched junction bases numbered 6, after V lost 5 bases and J lost 0 bases. The CDR3 DNA is TGTGCCAGCAGCCCTACAGGGGGGAGCTCTGGAAACACCATATATTTT. It specifies CASSPTGGSSGNTIYF.

As concerns this clonotype: A much bigger clone sits one base away, suggesting this may be a read error. This beta chain is off target for a library built for alpha chains, so its abundance means little. The rearrangement uses TRBV12-3 or TRBV12-4 and TRBJ1-2; tentatively, D is TRBD1 (6 bases). This CDR3 has 13 amino acids. Here the CDR3 reads CASSLGGLIGFTF. CDR3 bases: TGTGCCAGCAGTTTAGGGGGGCTAATTGGCTTCACCTTC.